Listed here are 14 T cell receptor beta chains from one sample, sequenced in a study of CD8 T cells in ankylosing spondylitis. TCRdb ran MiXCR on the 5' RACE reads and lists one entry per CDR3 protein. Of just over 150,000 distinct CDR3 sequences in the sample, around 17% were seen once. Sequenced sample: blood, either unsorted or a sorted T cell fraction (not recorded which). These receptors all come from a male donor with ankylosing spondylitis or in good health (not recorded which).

CDR3 in DNA: TGTGTCTCCGGGGCCAACTTGGAGAACACCGGGGAGCTGTTTTTT. It is translated as CVSGANLENTGELFF. This chain links TRBV11-2 with TRBJ2-2; either TRBD1 or TRBD2 may fit D (5 bases each). CDR1 and CDR2 (germline): SGHAT, FQNNGV. This CDR3 is built from 15 residues. Using reference TRBV11-2 and TRBJ2-2 for the parts outside the CDR3, the full variable domain is EAGVAQSPRYKIIEKRQSVAFWCNPISGHATLYWYQQILGQGPKLLIQFQNNGVVDDSQLPKDRFSAERLKGVDSTLKIQPAKLEDSAVYLCVSGANLENTGELFFGEGSRLTVL.

CDR3 nucleotide sequence: TGTGCCAGCAGCGCCTTGTCGACCAGCTCCTACGAGCAGTACTTC. Its translation: CASSALSTSSYEQYF. This rearrangement joins TRBV7-8 to TRBJ2-7; no reliable D call. Trimming took 5 bases from V and 0 from J, leaving 14 bases between them. This CDR3 contains 15 residues. Germline CDR1 SGHVS, CDR2 FQNEAQ.

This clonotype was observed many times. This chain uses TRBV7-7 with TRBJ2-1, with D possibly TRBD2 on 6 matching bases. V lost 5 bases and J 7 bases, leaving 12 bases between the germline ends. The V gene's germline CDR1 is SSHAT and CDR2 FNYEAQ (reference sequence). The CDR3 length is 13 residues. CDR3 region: CASSPGLSNEQFF. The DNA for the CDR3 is TGTGCCAGCAGCCCGGGACTGTCTAATGAGCAGTTCTTC.

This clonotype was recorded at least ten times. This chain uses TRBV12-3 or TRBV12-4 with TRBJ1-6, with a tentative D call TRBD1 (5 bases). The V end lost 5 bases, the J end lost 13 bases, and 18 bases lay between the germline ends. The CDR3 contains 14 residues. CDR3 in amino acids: CASSRGTRRLPLHF. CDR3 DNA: TGTGCCAGCAGTAGGGGTACGAGGAGGTTGCCCCTCCACTTT.

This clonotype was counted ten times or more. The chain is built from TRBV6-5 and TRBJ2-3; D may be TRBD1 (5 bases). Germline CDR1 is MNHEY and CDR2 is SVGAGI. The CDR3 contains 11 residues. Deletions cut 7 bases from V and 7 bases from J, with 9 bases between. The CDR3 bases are TGTGCCAGCATCCAGGGCAATACGCAGTATTTT. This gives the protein CASIQGNTQYF.

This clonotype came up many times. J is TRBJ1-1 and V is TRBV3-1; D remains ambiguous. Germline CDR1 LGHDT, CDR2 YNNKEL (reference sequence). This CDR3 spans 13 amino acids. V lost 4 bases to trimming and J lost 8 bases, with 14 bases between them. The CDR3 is CASSREGGREAFF. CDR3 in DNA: TGTGCCAGCAGCCGGGAGGGAGGTCGAGAAGCTTTCTTT. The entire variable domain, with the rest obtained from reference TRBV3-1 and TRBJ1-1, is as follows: DTAVSQTPKYLVTQMGNDKSIKCEQNLGHDTMYWYKQDSKKFLKIMFSYNNKELIINETVPNRFSPKSPDKAHLNLHINSLELGDSAVYFCASSREGGREAFFGQGTRLTVV.

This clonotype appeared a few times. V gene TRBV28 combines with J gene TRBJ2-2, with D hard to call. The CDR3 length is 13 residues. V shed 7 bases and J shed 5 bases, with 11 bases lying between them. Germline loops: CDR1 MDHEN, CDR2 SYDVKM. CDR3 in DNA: TGTGCCAGCAAACTCAAAGGGACCGGGGAGCTGTTTTTT. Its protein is CASKLKGTGELFF.

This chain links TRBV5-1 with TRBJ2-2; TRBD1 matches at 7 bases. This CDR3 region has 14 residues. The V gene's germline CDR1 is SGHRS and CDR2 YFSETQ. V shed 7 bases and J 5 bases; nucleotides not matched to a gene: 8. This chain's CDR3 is CASWEGGGTGELFF. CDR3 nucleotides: TGCGCCAGCTGGGAAGGGGGCGGAACCGGGGAGCTGTTTTTT.

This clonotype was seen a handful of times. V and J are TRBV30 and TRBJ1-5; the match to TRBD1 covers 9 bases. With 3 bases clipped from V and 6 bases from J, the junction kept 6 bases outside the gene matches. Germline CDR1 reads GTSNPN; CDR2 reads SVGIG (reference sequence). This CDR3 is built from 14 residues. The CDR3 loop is CAWSAGTGIQPQHF. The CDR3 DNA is TGTGCCTGGAGCGCCGGGACAGGGATTCAGCCCCAGCATTTT.

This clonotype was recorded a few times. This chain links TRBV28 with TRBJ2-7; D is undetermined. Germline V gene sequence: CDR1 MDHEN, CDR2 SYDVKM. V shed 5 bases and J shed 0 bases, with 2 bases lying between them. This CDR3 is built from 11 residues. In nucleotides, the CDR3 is TGTGCCAGCAGTCACTCCTACGAGCAGTACTTC. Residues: CASSHSYEQYF.

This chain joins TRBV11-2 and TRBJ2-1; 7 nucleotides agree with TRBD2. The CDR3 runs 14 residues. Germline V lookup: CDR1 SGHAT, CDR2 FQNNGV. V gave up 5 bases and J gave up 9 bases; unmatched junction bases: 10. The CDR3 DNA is TGTGCCAGCAGCACACTAGCGACTCTGACTGAGCAGTTCTTC. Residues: CASSTLATLTEQFF.

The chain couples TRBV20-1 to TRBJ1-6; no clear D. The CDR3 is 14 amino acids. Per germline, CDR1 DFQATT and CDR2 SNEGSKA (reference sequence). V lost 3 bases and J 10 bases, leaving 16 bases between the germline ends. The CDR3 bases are TGCAGTGCTAGTCCGTTAGTTAAAGGATCACCCCTCCACTTT. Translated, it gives CSASPLVKGSPLHF.

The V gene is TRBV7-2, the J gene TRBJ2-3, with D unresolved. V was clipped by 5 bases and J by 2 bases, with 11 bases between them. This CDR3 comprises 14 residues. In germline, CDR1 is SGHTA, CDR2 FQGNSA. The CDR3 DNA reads TGTGCCAGCAGCCCGTGGCGCGACACAGATACGCAGTATTTT. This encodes CASSPWRDTDTQYF. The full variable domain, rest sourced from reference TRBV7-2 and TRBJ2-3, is GAGVSQSPSNKVTEKGKDVELRCDPISGHTALYWYRQSLGQGLEFLIYFQGNSAPDKSGLPSDRFSAERTGGSVSTLTIQRTQQEDSAVYLCASSPWRDTDTQYFGPGTRLTVL.

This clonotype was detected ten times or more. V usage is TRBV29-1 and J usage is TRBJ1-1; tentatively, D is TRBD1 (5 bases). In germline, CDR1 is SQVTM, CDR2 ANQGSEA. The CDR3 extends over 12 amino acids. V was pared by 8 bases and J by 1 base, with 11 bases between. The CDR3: CSLGAGNTEAFF. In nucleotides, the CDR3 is TGCAGCCTCGGGGCCGGGAACACTGAAGCTTTCTTT. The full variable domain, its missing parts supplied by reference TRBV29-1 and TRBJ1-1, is SAVISQKPSRDICQRGTSLTIQCQVDSQVTMMFWYRQQPGQSLTLIATANQGSEATYESGFVIDKFPISRPNLTFSTLTVSNMSPEDSSIYLCSLGAGNTEAFFGQGTRLTVV.